A selection of T cell receptor beta chains follows, all from one sample in a study of vaccination and CD4 T cells after COVID-19. These receptors have no known antigen. TCRdb redid the calling of the PCR reads with MiXCR, one entry per CDR3 protein. The profile shows about 15,000 distinct CDR3 sequences, roughly 50% of them singletons. Sequenced material: CD4+ T cells from blood, cultured in vitro. The receptors originated from a human donor who had recovered from COVID-19. The CDR3 runs from the conserved cysteine through the conserved F or W. The order of the fields is J gene, V gene, D gene, clone size, CDR3 protein, CDR3 DNA. The D gene is left open where the match is weak. Clone size is not always given. Where it is, it says once, few, many or a class for expanded clones.

j_gene: TRBJ1-2
v_gene: TRBV19
d_gene: -
abundance: -
CDR3aa: CASSGRVGYGYTF
CDR3nt: TGTGCCTCCTCGGGCAGGGTGGGATATGGCTACACCTTC

j_gene: TRBJ2-7
v_gene: TRBV15
d_gene: -
abundance: -
CDR3aa: CATSRGDLTYEQYF
CDR3nt: TGTGCCACCAGCAGAGGGGACCTAACCTACGAGCAGTACTTC

j_gene: TRBJ1-2
v_gene: TRBV29-1
d_gene: -
abundance: few
CDR3aa: CSVESRAYGYTF
CDR3nt: TGCAGCGTTGAAAGTAGGGCCTATGGCTACACCTTC

j_gene: TRBJ2-7
v_gene: TRBV27
d_gene: -
abundance: -
CDR3aa: CASSSVGRSSYEQYF
CDR3nt: TGTGCCAGCAGTTCGGTGGGACGGAGCTCCTACGAGCAGTACTTC

j_gene: TRBJ1-5
v_gene: TRBV4-2
d_gene: -
abundance: -
CDR3aa: CASSQEGRQPQHF
CDR3nt: TGTGCCAGCAGCCAAGAGGGTCGGCAGCCCCAGCATTTT

j_gene: TRBJ2-3
v_gene: TRBV4-2
d_gene: TRBD1
abundance: -
CDR3aa: CASSQDETGGTDTQYF
CDR3nt: TGTGCCAGCAGCCAAGACGAGACAGGGGGCACAGATACGCAGTATTTT

j_gene: TRBJ1-5
v_gene: TRBV27
d_gene: -
abundance: -
CDR3aa: CASSLSIGNQPQHF
CDR3nt: TGTGCCAGCAGTTTATCTATCGGCAATCAGCCCCAGCATTTT

j_gene: TRBJ2-3
v_gene: TRBV20-1
d_gene: -
abundance: medium-sized
CDR3aa: CSAPYSDTQYF
CDR3nt: TGCAGTGCGCCCTATTCAGATACGCAGTATTTT

j_gene: TRBJ2-4
v_gene: TRBV5-1
d_gene: TRBD1
abundance: -
CDR3aa: CASTAQGDLAKNIQYF
CDR3nt: TGCGCCAGCACCGCGCAGGGGGACCTAGCCAAAAACATTCAGTACTTC

j_gene: TRBJ2-7
v_gene: TRBV5-1
d_gene: TRBD2
abundance: -
CDR3aa: CASSLSPGGASYEQYF
CDR3nt: TGCGCCAGCAGCTTGTCCCCGGGAGGAGCGTCCTACGAGCAGTACTTC

j_gene: TRBJ1-2
v_gene: TRBV29-1
d_gene: -
abundance: -
CDR3aa: CSATGLRGYTF
CDR3nt: TGCAGCGCTACAGGATTAAGGGGCTACACCTTC

j_gene: TRBJ1-4
v_gene: TRBV15
d_gene: TRBD1
abundance: few
CDR3aa: CATSRDRGPSKTFF
CDR3nt: TGTGCCACCAGCAGAGATAGGGGGCCCTCAAAAACGTTTTTT

j_gene: TRBJ2-1
v_gene: TRBV20-1
d_gene: TRBD1
abundance: -
CDR3aa: CSARDRGRSGSYNEQFF
CDR3nt: TGCAGTGCTAGAGACAGGGGGCGAAGTGGATCCTACAATGAGCAGTTCTTC

j_gene: TRBJ2-3
v_gene: TRBV7-3
d_gene: -
abundance: -
CDR3aa: CASSQGGEADTQYF
CDR3nt: TGTGCCAGCAGCCAAGGGGGAGAGGCAGATACGCAGTATTTT

j_gene: TRBJ1-2
v_gene: TRBV28
d_gene: TRBD1
abundance: -
CDR3aa: CASSSGTGGGYTF
CDR3nt: TGTGCCAGCAGTTCGGGGACAGGGGGTGGCTACACCTTC

j_gene: TRBJ1-6
v_gene: TRBV6-5
d_gene: -
abundance: few
CDR3aa: CASSYSVPLDSNSPLHF
CDR3nt: TGTGCCAGCAGTTACTCGGTCCCGCTGGACAGCAATTCACCCCTCCACTTT

j_gene: TRBJ1-1
v_gene: TRBV28
d_gene: -
abundance: few
CDR3aa: CASSPQALWAFF
CDR3nt: TGTGCCAGCAGTCCTCAGGCGCTGTGGGCTTTCTTT

j_gene: TRBJ2-4
v_gene: TRBV29-1
d_gene: TRBD1
abundance: -
CDR3aa: CSVEDRGDIQYF
CDR3nt: TGCAGCGTTGAGGACAGGGGAGACATTCAGTACTTC

j_gene: TRBJ2-5
v_gene: TRBV27
d_gene: TRBD1
abundance: -
CDR3aa: CASSRGDRDQETQYF
CDR3nt: TGTGCCAGCAGCCGGGGGGACAGGGACCAAGAGACCCAGTACTTC

j_gene: TRBJ2-1
v_gene: TRBV4-3
d_gene: -
abundance: -
CDR3aa: CASSQGFREQFF
CDR3nt: TGCGCCAGCAGCCAAGGGTTCCGGGAGCAGTTCTTC

j_gene: TRBJ1-1
v_gene: TRBV10-1
d_gene: -
abundance: few
CDR3aa: CASSEDSSNTEAFF
CDR3nt: TGCGCCAGCAGTGAAGACAGTTCGAACACTGAAGCTTTCTTT

j_gene: TRBJ1-5
v_gene: TRBV2
d_gene: TRBD1
abundance: -
CDR3aa: CASMGGTGGAYQPQHF
CDR3nt: TGTGCCAGCATGGGTGGGACAGGGGGTGCTTATCAGCCCCAGCATTTT

j_gene: TRBJ2-7
v_gene: TRBV7-2
d_gene: TRBD2
abundance: few
CDR3aa: CASSPGTSGAIHEQYF
CDR3nt: TGTGCCAGCAGCCCAGGGACTAGCGGGGCGATCCACGAGCAGTACTTC

j_gene: TRBJ2-3
v_gene: TRBV7-9
d_gene: TRBD2
abundance: -
CDR3aa: CASSLTSGRATDTQYF
CDR3nt: TGTGCCAGCAGCTTGACTAGCGGGAGGGCCACAGATACGCAGTATTTT

j_gene: TRBJ2-7
v_gene: TRBV6-1
d_gene: -
abundance: few
CDR3aa: CASRDRTRSYEQYF
CDR3nt: TGTGCCAGCCGCGACAGGACCCGTTCCTACGAGCAGTACTTC

j_gene: TRBJ1-2
v_gene: TRBV27
d_gene: -
abundance: -
CDR3aa: CASSARGGLNYGYTF
CDR3nt: TGTGCCAGCAGCGCTCGAGGGGGACTTAACTATGGCTACACCTTC

j_gene: TRBJ1-2
v_gene: TRBV28
d_gene: -
abundance: few
CDR3aa: CASSLGAGNYGYTF
CDR3nt: TGTGCCAGCAGTCTGGGGGCAGGGAACTATGGCTACACCTTC

j_gene: TRBJ1-2
v_gene: TRBV27
d_gene: -
abundance: few
CDR3aa: CASSLSGLIRGYTF
CDR3nt: TGTGCCAGCAGTTTGAGTGGGCTAATCCGTGGCTACACCTTC

j_gene: TRBJ2-1
v_gene: TRBV5-1
d_gene: -
abundance: -
CDR3aa: CASSLVAGTHNEQFF
CDR3nt: TGCGCCAGCAGCTTGGTCGCGGGAACCCACAATGAGCAGTTCTTC